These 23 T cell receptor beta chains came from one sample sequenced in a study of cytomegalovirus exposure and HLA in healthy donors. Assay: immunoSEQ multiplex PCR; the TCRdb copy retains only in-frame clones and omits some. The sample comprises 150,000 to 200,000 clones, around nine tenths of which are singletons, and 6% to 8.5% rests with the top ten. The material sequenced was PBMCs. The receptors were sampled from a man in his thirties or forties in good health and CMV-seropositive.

CDR3 sequence (DNA): TGTGCCAGCAGCGTAGCTGGGGACATAAGCTCTGGAAACACCATATATTTT. Translating gives CASSVAGDISSGNTIYF. The rearrangement uses TRBV9 and TRBJ1-3; weak D call: TRBD1 (6 bases). This CDR3 region has 17 residues. Trimming cost V 0 bases and J 0 bases, with 13 bases left between them. CDR1 is SGDLS, CDR2 YYNGEE, per germline. The whole variable domain, remainder taken from reference TRBV9 and TRBJ1-3, is DSGVTQTPKHLITATGQRVTLRCSPRSGDLSVYWYQQSLDQGLQFLIQYYNGEERAKGNILERFSAQQFPDLHSELNLSSLELGDSALYFCASSVAGDISSGNTIYFGEGSWLTVV.

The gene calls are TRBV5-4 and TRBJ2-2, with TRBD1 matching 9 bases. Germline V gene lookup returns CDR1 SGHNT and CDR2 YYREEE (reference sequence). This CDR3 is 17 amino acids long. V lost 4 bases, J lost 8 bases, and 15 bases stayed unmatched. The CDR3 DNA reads TGTGCCAGCAGCACCGGGGGGACAGGGACAGGCGCAGGGGAGCTGTTTTTT. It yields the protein CASSTGGTGTGAGELFF.

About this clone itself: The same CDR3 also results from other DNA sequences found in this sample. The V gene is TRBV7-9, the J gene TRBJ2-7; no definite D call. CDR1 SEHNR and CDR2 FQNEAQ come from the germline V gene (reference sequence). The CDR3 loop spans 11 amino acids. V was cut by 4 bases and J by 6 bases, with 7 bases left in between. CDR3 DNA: TGTGCCAGCAGCTCCCCTGCCGAGCAGTACTTC. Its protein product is CASSSPAEQYF.

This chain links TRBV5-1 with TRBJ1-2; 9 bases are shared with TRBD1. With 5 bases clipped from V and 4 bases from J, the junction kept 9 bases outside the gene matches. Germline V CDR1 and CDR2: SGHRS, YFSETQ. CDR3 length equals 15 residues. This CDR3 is CASSSDRGVSYGYTF. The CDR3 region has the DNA TGCGCCAGCAGTTCGGACAGGGGAGTAAGCTATGGCTACACCTTC.

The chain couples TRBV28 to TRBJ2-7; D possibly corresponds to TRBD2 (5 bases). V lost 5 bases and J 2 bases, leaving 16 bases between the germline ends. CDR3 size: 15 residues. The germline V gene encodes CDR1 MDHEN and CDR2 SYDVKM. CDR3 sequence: CASSPAADPPYEQYF. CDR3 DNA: TGTGCCAGCAGTCCTGCAGCGGACCCCCCCTACGAGCAGTACTTC.

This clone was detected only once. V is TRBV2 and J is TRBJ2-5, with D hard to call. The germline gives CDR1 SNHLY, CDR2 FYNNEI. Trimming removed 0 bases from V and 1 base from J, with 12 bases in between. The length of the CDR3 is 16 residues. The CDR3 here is CASSEAFSEPQETQYF. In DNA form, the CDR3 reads TGTGCCAGCAGTGAAGCGTTTTCAGAACCCCAAGAGACCCAGTACTTC.

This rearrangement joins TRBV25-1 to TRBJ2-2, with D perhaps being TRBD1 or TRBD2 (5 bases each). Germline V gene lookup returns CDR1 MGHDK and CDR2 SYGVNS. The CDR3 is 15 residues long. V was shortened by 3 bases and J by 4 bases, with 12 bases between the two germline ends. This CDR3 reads CASSEGRGGTGELFF. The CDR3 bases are TGTGCCAGCAGTGAGGGACGAGGAGGCACCGGGGAGCTGTTTTTT.

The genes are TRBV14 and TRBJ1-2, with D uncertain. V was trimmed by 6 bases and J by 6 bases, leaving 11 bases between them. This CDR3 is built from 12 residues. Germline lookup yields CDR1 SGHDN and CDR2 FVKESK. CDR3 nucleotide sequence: TGTGCCAGCAGGCTGGGCGGGGATGGCTACACCTTC. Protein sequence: CASRLGGDGYTF. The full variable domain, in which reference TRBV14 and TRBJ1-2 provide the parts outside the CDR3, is EAGVTQFPSHSVIEKGQTVTLRCDPISGHDNLYWYRRVMGKEIKFLLHFVKESKQDESGMPNNRFLAERTGGTYSTLKVQPAELEDSGVYFCASRLGGDGYTFGSGTRLTVV.

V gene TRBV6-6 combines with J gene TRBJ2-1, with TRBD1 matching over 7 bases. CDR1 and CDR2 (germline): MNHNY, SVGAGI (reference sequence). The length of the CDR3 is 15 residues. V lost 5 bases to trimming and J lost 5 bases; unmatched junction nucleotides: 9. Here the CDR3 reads CASSPGTVENNEQFF. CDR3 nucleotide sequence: TGTGCCAGCAGTCCCGGGACAGTAGAAAACAATGAGCAGTTCTTC.

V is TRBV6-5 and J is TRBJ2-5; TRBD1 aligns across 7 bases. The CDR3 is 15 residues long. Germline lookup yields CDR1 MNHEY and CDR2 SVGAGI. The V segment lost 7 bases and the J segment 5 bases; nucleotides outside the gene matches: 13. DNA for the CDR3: TGTGCCAGCATGTGGGGCAGGGGGTTCAGGGAGACCCAGTACTTC. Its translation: CASMWGRGFRETQYF.

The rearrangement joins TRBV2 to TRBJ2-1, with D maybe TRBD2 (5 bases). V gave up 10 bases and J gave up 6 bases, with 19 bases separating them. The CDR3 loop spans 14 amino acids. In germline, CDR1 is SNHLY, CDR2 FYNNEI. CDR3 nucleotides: TGTGCCAAGACGCGGGCCATAAAACTCAATGAGCAGTTCTTC. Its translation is CAKTRAIKLNEQFF.

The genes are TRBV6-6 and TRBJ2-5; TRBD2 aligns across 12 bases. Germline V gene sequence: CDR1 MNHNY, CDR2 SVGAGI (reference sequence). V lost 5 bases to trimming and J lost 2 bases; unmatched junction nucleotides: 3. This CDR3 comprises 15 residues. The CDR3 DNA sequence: TGTGCCAGCAGTCGACTAGCGGGGGCTCAAGAGACCCAGTACTTC. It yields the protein CASSRLAGAQETQYF.

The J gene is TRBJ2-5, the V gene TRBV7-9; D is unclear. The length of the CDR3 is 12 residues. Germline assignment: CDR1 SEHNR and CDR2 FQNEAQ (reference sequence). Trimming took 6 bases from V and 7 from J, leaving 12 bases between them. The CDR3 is CASSPLEGTQYF. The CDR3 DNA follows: TGTGCCAGCAGTCCCCTGGAAGGGACCCAGTACTTC.

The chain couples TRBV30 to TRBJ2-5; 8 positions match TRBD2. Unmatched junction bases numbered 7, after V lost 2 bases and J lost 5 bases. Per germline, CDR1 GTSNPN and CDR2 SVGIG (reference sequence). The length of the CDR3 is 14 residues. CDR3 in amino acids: CAWSFGVAGETQYF. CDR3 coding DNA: TGTGCCTGGAGTTTCGGGGTAGCGGGGGAGACCCAGTACTTC.

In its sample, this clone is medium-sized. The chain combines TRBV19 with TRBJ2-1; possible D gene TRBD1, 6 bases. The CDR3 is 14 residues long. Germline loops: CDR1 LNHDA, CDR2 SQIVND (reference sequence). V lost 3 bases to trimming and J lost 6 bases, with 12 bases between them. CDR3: CASSIRGISNEQFF. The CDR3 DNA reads TGTGCCAGTAGTATCAGGGGAATATCCAATGAGCAGTTCTTC.

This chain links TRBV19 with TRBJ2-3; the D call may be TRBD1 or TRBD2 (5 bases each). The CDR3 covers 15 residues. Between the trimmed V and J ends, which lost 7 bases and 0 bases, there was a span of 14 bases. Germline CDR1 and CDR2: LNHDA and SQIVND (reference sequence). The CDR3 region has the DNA TGTGCCAGTATTGAGGGGATTGGTAGCACAGATACGCAGTATTTT. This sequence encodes CASIEGIGSTDTQYF.

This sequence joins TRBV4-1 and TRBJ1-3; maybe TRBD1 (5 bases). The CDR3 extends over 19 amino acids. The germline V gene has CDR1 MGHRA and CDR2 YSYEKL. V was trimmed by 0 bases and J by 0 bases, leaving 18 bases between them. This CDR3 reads CASSQDRGVGVPSGNTIYF. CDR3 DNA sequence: TGCGCCAGCAGCCAAGATCGGGGAGTGGGGGTCCCCTCTGGAAACACCATATATTTT.

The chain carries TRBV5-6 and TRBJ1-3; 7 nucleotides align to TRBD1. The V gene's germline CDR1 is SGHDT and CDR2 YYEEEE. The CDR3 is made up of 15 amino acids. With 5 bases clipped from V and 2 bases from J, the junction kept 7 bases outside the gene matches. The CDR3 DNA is TGTGCCAGCAGGTTAACAGGGGTTACTGGAAACACCATATATTTT. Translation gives CASRLTGVTGNTIYF. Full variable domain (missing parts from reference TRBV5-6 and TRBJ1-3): DAGVTQSPTHLIKTRGQQVTLRCSPKSGHDTVSWYQQALGQGPQFIFQYYEEEERQRGNFPDRFSGHQFPNYSSELNVNALLLGDSALYLCASRLTGVTGNTIYFGEGSWLTVV.

In nucleotides, the CDR3 is TGTGCCAGCAGCCCCCAGACTAGCGAGAACACCGGGGAGCTGTTTTTT. Amino acid sequence: CASSPQTSENTGELFF. This chain joins TRBV13 and TRBJ2-2; 8 positions agree with TRBD2. Germline values: CDR1 PRHDT, CDR2 FYEKMQ (reference sequence). This CDR3 contains 16 residues. V lost 5 bases and J lost 1; bases outside the gene matches: 6.

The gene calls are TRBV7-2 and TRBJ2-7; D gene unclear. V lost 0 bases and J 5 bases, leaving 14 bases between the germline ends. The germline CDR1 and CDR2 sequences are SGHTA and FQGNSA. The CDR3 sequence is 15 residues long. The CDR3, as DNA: TGTGCCAGCAGCTTAGCGCTGGCCCTCACCAACGAGCAGTACTTC. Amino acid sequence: CASSLALALTNEQYF.

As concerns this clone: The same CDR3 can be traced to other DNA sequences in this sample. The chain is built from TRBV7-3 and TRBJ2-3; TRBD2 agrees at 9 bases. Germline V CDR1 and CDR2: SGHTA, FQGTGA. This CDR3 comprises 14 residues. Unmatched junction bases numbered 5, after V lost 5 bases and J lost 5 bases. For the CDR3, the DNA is TGTGCCAGCAGCCCGGGACTAGCAGGAGATACGCAGTATTTT. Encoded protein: CASSPGLAGDTQYF.

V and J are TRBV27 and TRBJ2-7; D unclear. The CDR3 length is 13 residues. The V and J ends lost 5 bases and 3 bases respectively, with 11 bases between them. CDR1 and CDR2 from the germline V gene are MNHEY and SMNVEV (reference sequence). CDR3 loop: CASSAARNYEQYF. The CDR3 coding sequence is TGTGCCAGCAGTGCGGCCAGGAACTACGAGCAGTACTTC.

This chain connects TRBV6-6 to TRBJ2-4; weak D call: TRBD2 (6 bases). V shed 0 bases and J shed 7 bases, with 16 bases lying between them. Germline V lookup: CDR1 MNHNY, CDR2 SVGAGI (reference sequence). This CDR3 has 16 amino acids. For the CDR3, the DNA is TGTGCCAGCAGTTACTCGAATGCGGGGCTGGGGAACATTCAGTACTTC. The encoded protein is CASSYSNAGLGNIQYF.